This passage covers 10 T cell receptor beta chains from one sample sequenced in a study of T cell changes during pregnancy in multiple sclerosis. The data were produced by immunoSEQ multiplex PCR, yet TCRdb's version contains in-frame clones alone and is incomplete. This sample yields about 75,000 clones, of which more than 80% are seen a single time; over 0.7% belongs to the top ten. This material consisted of peripheral blood, taken in the first trimester of pregnancy. These TCRs come from a female donor in good health, enrolled as a control in a pregnancy study.

The rearrangement joins TRBV5-4 to TRBJ2-7; D gene ambiguous. Trimming removed 0 bases at V and 4 bases at J, with 11 bases between. The CDR3 extends over 14 amino acids. The germline V gene has CDR1 SGHNT and CDR2 YYREEE (reference sequence). DNA of the CDR3: TGTGCCAGCAGCTTGGCTATCCCCCCTTACGAGCAGTACTTC. It is translated as CASSLAIPPYEQYF.

The chain employs TRBV9 and TRBJ2-6, with a possible D match to TRBD1 (5 bases). This CDR3 is built from 15 residues. The germline CDR1 and CDR2 sequences are SGDLS and YYNGEE. Trimming took off 4 bases at V and 5 bases at J, with 13 bases between the two ends. CDR3 residues: CASSQGVTRANVLTF. For the CDR3, the DNA is TGTGCCAGCAGCCAAGGGGTTACTAGGGCCAACGTCCTGACTTTC.

This clone turned up a few times. This chain links TRBV4-1 with TRBJ1-1; the D is unclear. V was cut by 1 base and J by 0 bases, with 12 bases left in between. Germline V lookup: CDR1 MGHRA, CDR2 YSYEKL. This CDR3 has 16 amino acids. CDR3 DNA sequence: TGCGCCAGCAGCCAAGGAGATGGGCCTTTGAACACTGAAGCTTTCTTT. This translates into CASSQGDGPLNTEAFF.

The rearrangement uses TRBV5-1 and TRBJ1-3; D is possibly TRBD1 (6 bases). From germline, CDR1 is SGHRS and CDR2 YFSETQ. Trimming cost V 4 bases and J 1 base, with 15 bases left between them. The CDR3 covers 16 residues. The CDR3 bases are TGCGCCAGCAGCAAAGGCGACAGGACATCTGGAAACACCATATATTTT. The encoded protein is CASSKGDRTSGNTIYF. Full variable domain (outside the CDR3, taken from reference TRBV5-1 and TRBJ1-3): KAGVTQTPRYLIKTRGQQVTLSCSPISGHRSVSWYQQTPGQGLQFLFEYFSETQRNKGNFPGRFSGRQFSNSRSEMNVSTLELGDSALYLCASSKGDRTSGNTIYFGEGSWLTVV.

The rearrangement links TRBV29-1 to TRBJ1-1; perhaps TRBD1 as D (6 bases). With 3 bases removed from V and 9 bases from J, the gap between germline ends came to 8 bases. Germline V CDR1 and CDR2: SQVTM, ANQGSEA. The CDR3 length is 10 residues. CDR3 sequence: CSVDQGQAFF. For the CDR3, the DNA is TGCAGCGTTGATCAGGGGCAAGCTTTCTTT. Full variable domain (rest looked up from reference TRBV29-1 and TRBJ1-1): SAVISQKPSRDICQRGTSLTIQCQVDSQVTMMFWYRQQPGQSLTLIATANQGSEATYESGFVIDKFPISRPNLTFSTLTVSNMSPEDSSIYLCSVDQGQAFFGQGTRLTVV.

The rearrangement links TRBV29-1 to TRBJ1-3; 8 nucleotides align to TRBD1. J gave up 4 bases and V 7 bases, and 9 bases lay outside the gene matches. Germline-derived CDR1 and CDR2 are SQVTM and ANQGSEA. The CDR3 runs 14 residues. The CDR3 here is CSATDRTGGNTIYF. The CDR3 DNA follows: TGCAGCGCTACCGATAGGACAGGGGGAAACACCATATATTTT.

This chain links TRBV4-3 with TRBJ2-3; 10 bases match TRBD2. V shed 3 bases and J 3 bases; nucleotides not matched to a gene: 3. Germline V lookup: CDR1 LGHNA, CDR2 YSLEER. There are 15 residues in the CDR3. The CDR3 is CASSHQTSGTDTQYF. CDR3 DNA: TGCGCCAGCAGCCATCAGACTAGCGGGACAGATACGCAGTATTTT.

This sequence joins TRBV6-1 and TRBJ2-3; 11 positions match TRBD1. Germline CDR1 reads MNHNS; CDR2 reads SASEGT. The CDR3 has 16 residues. J gave up 4 bases and V 3 bases, and 6 bases lay outside the gene matches. This CDR3 is CASSDRTGGASDTQYF. The CDR3 nucleotides are TGTGCCAGCAGTGACCGGACAGGGGGCGCCTCAGATACGCAGTATTTT.

This clone was recorded only once. This chain links TRBV11-2 with TRBJ2-1; 10 bases agree with TRBD2. CDR1 and CDR2 from the germline V gene are SGHAT and FQNNGV. This CDR3 region has 15 residues. V shed 3 bases and J 7 bases; nucleotides not matched to a gene: 6. The CDR3 here is CASSFMASGSNEQFF. CDR3 sequence (DNA): TGTGCCAGCAGCTTTATGGCTAGCGGGAGTAATGAGCAGTTCTTC.

This chain connects TRBV7-2 to TRBJ2-7; 8 bases fit TRBD1. V lost 7 bases and J lost 2; bases outside the gene matches: 7. The germline V gene has CDR1 SGHTA and CDR2 FQGNSA. The CDR3 spans 14 residues. As DNA, the CDR3 is TGTGCCAGCACACCAGGGGGCCTCACCTACGAGCAGTACTTC. Its translation: CASTPGGLTYEQYF.